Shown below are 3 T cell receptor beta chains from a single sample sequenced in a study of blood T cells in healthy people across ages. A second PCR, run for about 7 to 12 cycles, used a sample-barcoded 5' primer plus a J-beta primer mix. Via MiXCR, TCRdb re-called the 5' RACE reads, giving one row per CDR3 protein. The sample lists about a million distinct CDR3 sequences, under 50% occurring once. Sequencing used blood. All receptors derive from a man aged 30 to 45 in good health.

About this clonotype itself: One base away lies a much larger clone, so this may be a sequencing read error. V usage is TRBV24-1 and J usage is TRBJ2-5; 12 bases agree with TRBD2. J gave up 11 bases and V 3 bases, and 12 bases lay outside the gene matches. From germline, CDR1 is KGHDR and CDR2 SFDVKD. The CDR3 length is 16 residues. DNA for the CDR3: TGTGCCACCAGTGATAGCACTAGCGGGGGGCACAATGAGCAGTACTTC. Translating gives CATSDSTSGGHNEQYF.

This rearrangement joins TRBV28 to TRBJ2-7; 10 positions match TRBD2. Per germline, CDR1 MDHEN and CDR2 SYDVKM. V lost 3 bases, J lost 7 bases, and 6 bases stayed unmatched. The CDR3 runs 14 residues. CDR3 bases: TGTGCCAGCAGTTTTAGCGGGGGGTCCGGTGAGCAGTACTTC. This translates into CASSFSGGSGEQYF.

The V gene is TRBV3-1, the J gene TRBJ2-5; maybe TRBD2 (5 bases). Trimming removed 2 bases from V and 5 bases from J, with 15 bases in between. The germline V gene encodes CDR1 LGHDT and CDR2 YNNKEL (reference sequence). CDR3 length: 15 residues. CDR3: CASSQINGMSETQYF. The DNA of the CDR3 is TGTGCCAGCAGCCAAATCAACGGGATGTCGGAGACCCAGTACTTC.